The rows below give T cell receptor beta chains drawn from one sample of a study of response to subunit inactivated influenza vaccine. TCRdb independently ran MiXCR on the RT-PCR reads; one entry per CDR3 protein. The table has 530,000 or so distinct CDR3 sequences, approximately 14% seen once. The source material was PBMCs from blood, sampled 12 days after vaccination. Every receptor here comes from a man between 50 and 59 years old who received an inactivated influenza vaccine. Each CDR3 is given with its conserved first and last residue. The D gene is left open where the match is weak. Rows may omit the clone size; those that give it use once, few, many or a size class.

V	D	size	J	DNA	CDR3
TRBV4-1	.	many	TRBJ1-3	TGCGCCAGCAGCCAAGGTGTTAGCTCTGGAAACACCATATATTTT	CASSQGVSSGNTIYF
TRBV12-3/TRBV12-4	TRBD1	many	TRBJ1-5	TGTGCCAGCACGGGACAGACATATAGCAATCAGCCCCAGCATTTT	CASTGQTYSNQPQHF
TRBV20-1	TRBD2	.	TRBJ2-3	TGCAGTGCTGGACTAGCGGGTACGGATACGCAGTATTTT	CSAGLAGTDTQYF
TRBV5-6	.	many	TRBJ2-3	TGTGCCAGCAGCTTGTTTTTTCGCCCGGGTACGCAGTATTTT	CASSLFFRPGTQYF
TRBV12-3/TRBV12-4	.	.	TRBJ2-1	TGTGCCAGCACCCCGCGGCTGGGGCCGGGGAATGAGCAGTTCTTC	CASTPRLGPGNEQFF
TRBV25-1	TRBD1	.	TRBJ2-7	TGTGCCAGCAGTGTCTTGGGACAGGGTGCCGAGCAGTACTTC	CASSVLGQGAEQYF
TRBV10-3	.	few	TRBJ1-3	TGTGCCATCAGTGAAACAGGGACTGGAAACACCATATATTTT	CAISETGTGNTIYF
TRBV18	.	once	TRBJ1-1	TGTGCCAGCTCACCAGGGAGTAGGGGCATGAACACTGAAGCTTTCTTT	CASSPGSRGMNTEAFF
TRBV29-1	.	few	TRBJ2-7	TGCAGCGGCGGGACAGCCTACGAGCAGTACTTC	CSGGTAYEQYF
TRBV9	TRBD2	.	TRBJ2-5	TGTGCCAGCAGCGTAGGACTAGCAATCCAAGAGACCCAGTACTTC	CASSVGLAIQETQYF
TRBV28	.	.	TRBJ2-5	TGTGCCAGCAGGTCTACCAGGGAGAATGGAAAGACCCAGTACTTC	CASRSTRENGKTQYF
TRBV20-1	.	.	TRBJ2-3	TGCAGTGCTACCTGGAGGGCTGATACGCAGTATTTT	CSATWRADTQYF
TRBV7-6	.	few	TRBJ1-6	TGTGCCAGCAGTCCCGGACCACCTTCTTCCTATTCACCCCTCCACTTT	CASSPGPPSSYSPLHF
TRBV25-1	.	.	TRBJ1-2	TGTGCCAGCAGTGAGGTTAGCGGCTACACCTTC	CASSEVSGYTF
TRBV4-2	.	few	TRBJ1-1	TGTGCCAGCAGCCAAGATCGGGCGAGGACTCTGAACACTGAAGCTTTCTTT	CASSQDRARTLNTEAFF
TRBV4-3	.	few	TRBJ2-1	TGCGCCAGCAGCCAAGACGGGGTAGACTCCTACAATGAGCAGTTCTTC	CASSQDGVDSYNEQFF
TRBV12-3/TRBV12-4	.	few	TRBJ2-5	TGTGCCAGCAGTTTAGCCGGCCAGTCGGAGACCCAGTACTTC	CASSLAGQSETQYF
TRBV4-1	TRBD2	.	TRBJ2-3	TGCGCCAGCAGCCTCCTGGGTAGCGGGGGCACAGATACGCAGTATTTT	CASSLLGSGGTDTQYF